Reported below is one TCR beta chain. Its antigen is currently unknown. The source of the sample is a study of CD8+ T cells in alopecia areata. For the study at large: Patients given treatment had severity scored by the percentage of scalp area affected. Whole-study findings and limits: With tofacitinib ongoing, many expanded lesional clones persisted in both scalp and blood. Scalp repertoires also include resident alphabeta T cells from normal skin.

Treatment here: oral pan-JAK inhibitor, 5-10 mg twice daily. After isolation, RNA underwent reverse transcription to generate cDNA as the sequencing template. Here immunoSEQ multiplex PCR was the method, and the copy in TCRdb shows in-frame clones only, minus some. The sample lists some 130,000 clones, about 59% seen once, with approximately 15% in the top ten. There are 14 residues in the CDR3. The germline V gene has CDR1 LNHNV and CDR2 YYDKDF (reference sequence). Trimming left V 2 bases short and J 7 bases short, with 14 bases between. The rearrangement links TRBV15 to TRBJ1-1, with TRBD1 as a possible D gene (6 bases). Sequenced material: CD8+ T cells sorted from blood, taken at week 4, from a patient treated with tofacitinib. The TCR sequence derives from a human donor with alopecia areata. The CDR3: CATSRFGQWVEAFF. For the CDR3, the DNA is TGTGCCACCAGCAGATTCGGACAGTGGGTTGAAGCTTTCTTT.